This T cell receptor (beta chain) was retrieved from a study of blood T cell repertoires in COVID-19 (dated by TCRdb to about 2020). In the study overall: Samples covering the acute and convalescent phases of COVID-19 were provided by collaborators in the United States, Italy and Spain. Deeply sampled blood TCRbeta repertoires from subjects exposed to, actively infected with, or recovered from COVID-19 were included in the dataset. HLA class I and class II types, where available, came from metadata supplied by the sample provider rather than from assay-based typing. The material from the prospective study consisted of cDNA or gDNA derived from T cells, B-cell-depleted T cells, or PBMCs. The repertoires were released in a freely available public database intended as a resource for research on the immune response to SARS-CoV-2. The samples were drawn from the first 160 participants of the ongoing ImmuneRACE study and from 950 to 1,500 subjects provided by 6 global collaborators. A de-identified subject ID, COVID-19 status, age in years and sex were almost always included in the sample metadata.

Of note for this clone: What this receptor recognizes is not known. The sample holds no much larger clone one base away, and base qualities are not on file.

Findings and caveats that apply to the study as a whole: Clinical and demographic metadata were provided uncurated, with the amount varying by source and participant.

Enrolling through a virtual design, the prospective study's participants ranged in age from roughly 18 to 89 years and lived across about two dozen United States geographic areas. To assign participants to cohorts, the prospective study relied on clinical history that participants themselves reported in a screening survey and a study questionnaire. In the prospective study, whole blood, serum and a nasopharyngeal or oropharyngeal swab were collected from each participant by mobile phlebotomists. Participants in the prospective study had the option to provide additional blood draws and questionnaires over a roughly 2-month period. Blood samples from the prospective study were shipped frozen or at room temperature prior to DNA extraction. The germline V gene supplies CDR1 MNHEY and CDR2 SVGEGT. Between the V and J ends, shortened by 6 bases and 9 bases respectively, the junction contains 18 bases. From its cysteine to its phenylalanine, the CDR3 spans 14 amino acids. The read is trimmed to its CDR3 DNA, 42 bases read in frame from base 1.

The immunoSEQ Assay, a bias-controlled multiplex PCR, was used to amplify TCRbeta CDR3 regions from genomic DNA. The original pipeline was this. Nucleated cell counts per sample were estimated from amplification of reference gene primers within the assay. To quantify the absolute abundance of each unique TCRbeta CDR3 rearrangement, sequence reads were collapsed and filtered. For each sample, productive Simpson clonality was calculated as the square root of Simpson's diversity index over productive rearrangements. TCRdb holds this immuneACCESS table with in-frame rearrangements only. Some clones are missing; in checked studies, unresolved V genes explain under half, and the rest has no known cause. That table supplies the V and J calls and clone size; D and trimming were determined from the DNA. The sample table contains some 140,000 clones; only one count was recorded for roughly 83% of them. The ten most abundant clones make up 5% to 7% of the sample.

The rearranged chain carries TRBV6-2 or TRBV6-3 and TRBJ1-5; too little of a D gene remains to name it. This clonotype originated in a middle-aged man with acute COVID-19. Sequenced input: PBMCs or T cells enriched from blood (not recorded which). The DNA sequence is TGTGCCAGCAGCCTCCTCCGAGAGATCCCGCCCCAGCATTTT. This codes for CASSLLREIPPQHF.